The 26 T cell receptor beta chains below all came from one sample that was sequenced in a study of cytomegalovirus exposure and HLA in healthy donors. The primer mix had 60 Vbeta and 13 Jbeta primers. This table comes from immunoSEQ multiplex PCR, and its TCRdb copy is limited to in-frame clones, with some not included. Of more than 100,000 clones listed, 75% to 90% were seen once; the top ten hold over 0.2%. The sequenced sample consisted of PBMCs. All receptors derive from a man in his fifties in good health and CMV-seronegative.

V and J are TRBV2 and TRBJ1-4; tentative D call: TRBD1 (5 bases). The V and J ends lost 7 bases and 2 bases respectively, with 14 bases between them. CDR1 is SNHLY, CDR2 FYNNEI, per germline. This CDR3 comprises 15 residues. This chain's CDR3 is CASTRSGDTNEKLFF. DNA of the CDR3: TGTGCCAGCACAAGGTCGGGGGACACTAATGAAAAACTGTTTTTT.

The chain carries TRBV7-2 and TRBJ2-7; a weak D match, TRBD2 (7 bases). Germline CDR1 and CDR2: SGHTA and FQGNSA. V was shortened by 0 bases and J by 2 bases, with 11 bases between the two germline ends. CDR3 length equals 15 residues. For the CDR3, the DNA is TGTGCCAGCAGCTTAGCGGGGGGGCAGCCCTACGAGCAGTACTTC. Translating it yields CASSLAGGQPYEQYF.

The V and J genes are TRBV5-5 and TRBJ2-5, with D perhaps TRBD1 (5 bases). Germline CDR1 SGHKS, CDR2 YYEKEE (reference sequence). V was clipped by 8 bases and J by 2 bases, with 7 bases between them. The CDR3 loop spans 11 amino acids. CDR3 in DNA: TGTGCCAGTTCAGGGCAAGAGACCCAGTACTTC. Protein sequence: CASSGQETQYF.

This chain uses TRBV14 with TRBJ1-1; tentative D call: TRBD1 (6 bases). Germline assignment: CDR1 SGHDN and CDR2 FVKESK. CDR3 size: 12 residues. V was pared by 10 bases and J by 2 bases, with 11 bases between. The CDR3 DNA follows: TGTGCCACTTCGACAGGCAACACTGAAGCTTTCTTT. The encoded protein is CATSTGNTEAFF.

This clone was observed once. This chain links TRBV29-1 with TRBJ1-1; 8 nucleotides align to TRBD1. The trim removed 3 bases at V and 4 bases at J, leaving 4 bases unmatched. This CDR3 region has 13 residues. The germline V gene encodes CDR1 SQVTM and CDR2 ANQGSEA. Here the CDR3 reads CSVDHRGSTEAFF. CDR3 nucleotide sequence: TGCAGCGTTGACCACAGGGGGAGCACTGAAGCTTTCTTT.

In its sample, this clone was seen a few times. CDR3 region: CASSPGGGENTIYF. The CDR3 DNA reads TGCGCCAGCAGCCCGGGCGGGGGAGAAAACACCATATATTTT. The V and J genes are TRBV5-1 and TRBJ1-3; D might be TRBD1 (5 bases). This CDR3 is 14 amino acids long. The V gene lost 4 bases and the J gene lost 6 bases, with 14 bases spanning the gap. Germline loops: CDR1 SGHRS, CDR2 YFSETQ.

CDR3 sequence reads: CASSPISRVANTEAFF. DNA for the CDR3: TGCGCCAGCAGCCCCATAAGCAGGGTGGCGAACACTGAAGCTTTCTTT. The chain links TRBV4-1 to TRBJ1-1, with D perhaps matching TRBD1 (5 bases). The germline V gene has CDR1 MGHRA and CDR2 YSYEKL. Trimming removed 4 bases from V and 1 base from J, with 16 bases in between. The CDR3 consists of 16 residues.

The J gene is TRBJ2-2, the V gene TRBV4-3; TRBD2 matches 9 bases. The germline gives CDR1 LGHNA, CDR2 YSLEER. V was pared by 4 bases and J by 4 bases, with 7 bases of the junction left unmatched. The length of the CDR3 is 16 residues. CDR3 nucleotides: TGCGCCAGCAGCCCCCTGGGACTAGCAAGCACCGGGGAGCTGTTTTTT. It codes for CASSPLGLASTGELFF.

The V and J genes are TRBV19 and TRBJ2-5; 11 bases align to TRBD1. Germline V gene data show CDR1 as LNHDA and CDR2 as SQIVND (reference sequence). The J segment lost 4 bases and the V segment lost 4 bases, leaving 5 bases of the junction unmatched. This CDR3 has 15 residues. The CDR3 is CASSNGQGAGETQYF. CDR3 DNA sequence: TGTGCCAGTAGTAACGGACAGGGGGCTGGAGAGACCCAGTACTTC.

This chain joins TRBV20-1 and TRBJ1-1, with a tentative D call TRBD1 (5 bases). Trimming pared 3 bases from V and 7 bases from J, leaving 9 bases between. This CDR3 region has 11 residues. CDR1 DFQATT and CDR2 SNEGSKA come from the germline V gene (reference sequence). The CDR3 nucleotides are TGCAGTGCTAGGGGGCACGGTGAAGCTTTCTTT. Its protein is CSARGHGEAFF.

This sequence joins TRBV6-5 and TRBJ1-6; perhaps TRBD1 as D (6 bases). This CDR3 has 14 residues. With 5 bases removed from V and 7 bases from J, the gap between germline ends came to 12 bases. Germline V gene lookup returns CDR1 MNHEY and CDR2 SVGAGI. The CDR3 loop reads CASSTTGLNSPLHF. The CDR3 DNA reads TGTGCCAGCAGTACCACAGGGTTAAATTCACCCCTCCACTTT.

This chain links TRBV7-2 with TRBJ1-2; 7 nucleotides line up with TRBD1. This CDR3 has 13 residues. J lost 10 bases, V lost 4 bases, and 9 bases had no gene match. Per the germline V gene, CDR1 is SGHTA and CDR2 is FQGNSA. As DNA, the CDR3 is TGTGCCAGCAGCTCAGGGGGGACTGGAGACTACACCTTC. It specifies CASSSGGTGDYTF.

The chain combines TRBV7-9 with TRBJ2-2, with 7 bases that match TRBD2. CDR1 and CDR2 from the germline V gene are SEHNR and FQNEAQ (reference sequence). This CDR3 spans 16 amino acids. V lost 5 bases to trimming and J lost 0 bases; unmatched junction nucleotides: 6. The CDR3 DNA sequence: TGTGCCAGCAGCCCCCGGGGAGGGACGAACACCGGGGAGCTGTTTTTT. It encodes CASSPRGGTNTGELFF.

This clone was seen only a few times. This sequence joins TRBV6-6 and TRBJ2-1, with 11 positions matching TRBD2. With V trimmed by 7 bases and J by 7 bases, 9 bases remained unmatched. CDR3 length equals 15 residues. The germline V gene encodes CDR1 MNHNY and CDR2 SVGAGI (reference sequence). CDR3 sequence (DNA): TGTGCCAGCAAAATAGCGGGAGGGCTTGGAAATGAGCAGTTCTTC. Translated: CASKIAGGLGNEQFF.

This chain joins TRBV25-1 and TRBJ2-4; 7 bases match TRBD1. The V segment lost 5 bases and the J segment 8 bases; nucleotides outside the gene matches: 9. Germline values: CDR1 MGHDK, CDR2 SYGVNS. CDR3 length equals 14 residues. The CDR3 nucleotides are TGTGCCAGCAGTCGAGCCGGGACAGAGTACATTCAGTACTTC. Its protein product is CASSRAGTEYIQYF.

This chain links TRBV27 with TRBJ1-6, with D uncertain. This CDR3 region has 13 residues. In germline, CDR1 is MNHEY, CDR2 SMNVEV (reference sequence). V lost 2 bases, J lost 9 bases, and 8 bases lay in between. CDR3: CASSLLGSSPLHF. The CDR3 nucleotides are TGTGCCAGCAGTTTACTCGGTAGTTCACCCCTCCACTTT.

This chain joins TRBV25-1 and TRBJ2-4, with TRBD2 identical over 7 bases. The CDR3 has 16 amino acids. V was clipped by 8 bases and J by 6 bases; unmatched bases: 16. Looked up from germline, CDR1 is MGHDK and CDR2 is SYGVNS. The chain's CDR3 is CASPAGRGEGINIQYF. The CDR3 nucleotides are TGTGCCAGCCCAGCGGGTAGAGGGGAGGGAATAAACATTCAGTACTTC.

The chain couples TRBV7-2 to TRBJ2-2; 9 bases line up with TRBD2. V dropped 4 bases and J dropped 4; count of bases not matched to a gene: 7. Per germline, CDR1 SGHTA and CDR2 FQGNSA. The CDR3 contains 16 residues. This CDR3 reads CASSSSSGIGTGELFF. In nucleotides, the CDR3 is TGTGCCAGCAGCTCCTCTAGCGGGATAGGCACCGGGGAGCTGTTTTTT.

This clone was picked up a small number of times. The rearrangement uses TRBV7-7 and TRBJ2-2, with D possibly TRBD1 on 6 matching bases. Germline CDR1 reads SSHAT; CDR2 reads FNYEAQ (reference sequence). The CDR3 runs to 17 residues. Trimming took off 5 bases at V and 3 bases at J, with 19 bases between the two ends. The chain's CDR3 is CASSPNPGTSYTGELFF. The CDR3 DNA reads as TGTGCCAGCAGCCCCAACCCCGGGACAAGTTACACCGGGGAGCTGTTTTTT.

V gene TRBV4-1 combines with J gene TRBJ2-7; a weak D match, TRBD2 (5 bases). The CDR3 sequence is 12 residues long. V shed 4 bases and J shed 6 bases, with 10 bases lying between them. The V gene's germline CDR1 is MGHRA and CDR2 YSYEKL. CDR3 sequence: CASSPAVGEQYF. The CDR3 DNA sequence: TGCGCCAGCAGCCCAGCGGTGGGCGAGCAGTACTTC.

The chain carries TRBV6-1 and TRBJ2-7; 11 bases match TRBD2. J gave up 3 bases and V 1 base, and 2 bases lay outside the gene matches. CDR3 length equals 15 residues. In germline, CDR1 is MNHNS, CDR2 SASEGT. CDR3 DNA sequence: TGTGCCAGCAGTGAAGGACTAGCGGGACACTACGAGCAGTACTTC. It specifies CASSEGLAGHYEQYF.

This clone showed up just once. The V and J genes are TRBV6-6 and TRBJ2-1; the D gene is possibly TRBD2 (5 bases). Germline values: CDR1 MNHNY, CDR2 SVGAGI (reference sequence). Trimming stripped 7 bases from V and 5 bases from J, with 15 bases between. The CDR3 has 14 residues. The CDR3 DNA reads TGTGCCAGCACGGTTCTTGCGGGTAACAATGAGCAGTTCTTC. Its translation is CASTVLAGNNEQFF.

The V call is TRBV6-1, the J call TRBJ2-2; D is unresolved. V lost 7 bases to trimming and J lost 6 bases, with 18 bases between them. This CDR3 has 15 residues. CDR1 MNHNS and CDR2 SASEGT come from the germline V gene. In DNA, the CDR3 is TGTGCCAGCACCCCCCTCCTAGTGGCCGCCGGGGAGCTGTTTTTT. Translated: CASTPLLVAAGELFF.

The chain uses TRBV5-1 and TRBJ2-1; a possible D gene is TRBD2 (6 bases). The V end lost 2 bases, the J end lost 6 bases, and 12 bases lay between the germline ends. This CDR3 is 14 amino acids long. CDR1 and CDR2 from the germline V gene are SGHRS and YFSETQ. The CDR3 DNA follows: TGCGCCAGCAGCTTCGGTCGGGAGCTCAATGAGCAGTTCTTC. Its protein product is CASSFGRELNEQFF.

The chain has TRBV27 and TRBJ2-7; tentative D call: TRBD1 (6 bases). Germline V gives CDR1 MNHEY, CDR2 SMNVEV (reference sequence). The CDR3 length is 14 residues. V lost 4 bases and J 1 base, leaving 11 bases between the germline ends. The CDR3 DNA is TGTGCCAGCAGTTACCGGGACAAGTCCTACGAGCAGTACTTC. Protein: CASSYRDKSYEQYF.

The rearrangement links TRBV7-3 to TRBJ1-2; no firm D call. V gave up 2 bases and J gave up 0 bases, with 4 bases separating them. CDR3 size: 13 residues. Germline CDR1 and CDR2: SGHTA and FQGTGA. CDR3 sequence (DNA): TGTGCCAGCAGCTTACGGTCTAACTATGGCTACACCTTC. Its translation is CASSLRSNYGYTF.